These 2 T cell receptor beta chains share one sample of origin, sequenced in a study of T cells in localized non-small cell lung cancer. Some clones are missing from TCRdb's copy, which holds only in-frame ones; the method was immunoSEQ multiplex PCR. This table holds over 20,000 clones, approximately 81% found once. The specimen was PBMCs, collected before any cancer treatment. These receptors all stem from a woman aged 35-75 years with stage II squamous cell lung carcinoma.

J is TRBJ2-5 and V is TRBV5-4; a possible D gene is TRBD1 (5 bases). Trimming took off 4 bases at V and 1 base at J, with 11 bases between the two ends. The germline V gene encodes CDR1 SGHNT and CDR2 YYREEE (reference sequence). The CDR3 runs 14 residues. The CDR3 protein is CASSPRTPQETQYF. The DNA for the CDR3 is TGTGCCAGCAGCCCAAGGACACCCCAAGAGACCCAGTACTTC.

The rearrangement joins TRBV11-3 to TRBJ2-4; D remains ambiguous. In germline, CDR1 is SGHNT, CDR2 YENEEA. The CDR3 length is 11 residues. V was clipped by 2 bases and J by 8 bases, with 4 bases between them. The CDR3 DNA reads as TGTGCCAGCAGCTTAATAGACATTCAGTACTTC. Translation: CASSLIDIQYF.